The 7 T cell receptor beta chains below were found in one sample sequenced in a study of T cell responses to AZD1222 COVID-19 vaccine. The repertoire was sequenced with immunoSEQ multiplex PCR; TCRdb's copy has only in-frame clones and lacks some. In the table there are 80,000 or so clones, under 95% of which are singletons. The source was peripheral blood, collected on day 0 of MenACWY control vaccination. Receptors originate from an adult in good health.

J is TRBJ2-1 and V is TRBV27; 8 bases match TRBD2. The CDR3 extends over 15 amino acids. CDR1 is MNHEY, CDR2 SMNVEV, per germline (reference sequence). V lost 4 bases to trimming and J lost 5 bases; unmatched junction nucleotides: 7. CDR3 protein: CASSSGTSIHNEQFF. Written as DNA, the CDR3 is TGTGCCAGCAGTTCCGGGACTAGTATCCACAATGAGCAGTTCTTC.

This clone appeared once. The J gene is TRBJ1-6, the V gene TRBV3-1 (or the pseudogene TRBV3-2); possibly TRBD1 for D (6 bases). Germline V lookup: CDR1 LGHDT, CDR2 YNNKEL (reference sequence). The CDR3 extends over 18 amino acids. Trimming stripped 0 bases from V and 3 bases from J, with 15 bases between. The CDR3 sequence: CASSQDPGRGGYNSPLHF. The CDR3 DNA reads as TGTGCCAGCAGCCAAGATCCGGGCAGGGGTGGCTATAATTCACCCCTCCACTTT.

This clone was seen a few times. The rearrangement uses TRBV5-4 and TRBJ2-7, with D possibly being TRBD1 (5 bases). The V end was cut by 0 bases, the J end by 4 bases, with 14 bases between. The CDR3 is made up of 15 amino acids. Germline CDR1 and CDR2: SGHNT and YYREEE (reference sequence). CDR3 in DNA: TGTGCCAGCAGCTTGGTGCAGGGTAATGGGTACGAGCAGTACTTC. This sequence encodes CASSLVQGNGYEQYF.

CDR3 DNA sequence: TGTGCCAGCAGCCATCTAGGGGCTCGGGAAGATACGCAGTATTTT. Translation gives CASSHLGAREDTQYF. J is TRBJ2-3 and V is TRBV6-5; D is possibly TRBD1 or TRBD2 (5 bases each). The germline gives CDR1 MNHEY, CDR2 SVGAGI. The CDR3 is 15 residues long. With 6 bases removed from V and 5 bases from J, the gap between germline ends came to 18 bases.

V and J are TRBV7-6 and TRBJ2-2; TRBD2 might be the D (6 bases). The germline V gene has CDR1 SGHVS and CDR2 FNYEAQ. The V end lost 5 bases, the J end lost 1 base, and 14 bases lay between the germline ends. There are 16 residues in the CDR3. The CDR3 DNA reads as TGTGCCAGCAGCCGGACCGGGACTCAGAACACCGGGGAGCTGTTTTTT. It is translated as CASSRTGTQNTGELFF.

The rearrangement links TRBV11-2 to TRBJ2-5; possible D gene TRBD1, 6 bases. Between the trimmed V and J ends, which lost 6 bases and 2 bases, there was a span of 16 bases. The CDR3 has 15 amino acids. The germline CDR1 and CDR2 sequences are SGHAT and FQNNGV. In DNA, the CDR3 is TGTGCCAGCAGGTCTTTTACAGGGAAACAAGAGACCCAGTACTTC. Its protein is CASRSFTGKQETQYF.

This rearrangement joins TRBV5-6 to TRBJ2-5, with a weak D call TRBD1 (6 bases). CDR1 SGHDT and CDR2 YYEEEE come from the germline V gene. The ends were cut back, 2 bases at V and 5 bases at J, with 10 bases in the middle. The CDR3 covers 13 residues. CDR3 nucleotide sequence: TGTGCCAGCAGCTTTACAGGGCCGGAGACCCAGTACTTC. Residues: CASSFTGPETQYF.